Below, one T cell receptor (beta chain) is given with its context. Its matching antigen is unknown. Germline CDR1 and CDR2: MNHEY and SVGAGI. The CDR3 runs to 13 residues. Trimming took 7 bases from V and 1 from J, leaving 8 bases between them. Data came from immunoSEQ multiplex PCR; TCRdb stores just in-frame clones and leaves some out. Altogether about 140,000 clones are present, roughly 89% being singletons, with the ten largest covering over 1.5%. This specimen belongs to a study of T cell responses to AZD1222 COVID-19 vaccine. Study-wide results and limits: There were mostly white British donors and more females than males, and clonal diversity was possibly underestimated.

This TCR was sampled from an adult in good health. The sequenced sample was peripheral blood, obtained on day 0 of AZD1222 vaccination. This sequence joins TRBV6-5 and TRBJ1-5; no reliable D call. CDR3 residues: CASNPWSNQPQHF. Here the CDR3 DNA reads TGTGCCAGCAACCCCTGGAGCAATCAGCCCCAGCATTTT.